These 4 T cell receptor beta chains originate from one sample sequenced in a study of T cell repertoires in cytomegalovirus infection. Each CDR3 protein is one row after TCRdb ran MiXCR on the reads. This sample has roughly 990,000 distinct CDR3 sequences, with less than 35% found just once. Their antigen targets remain unknown. Source: cultured CD8+ T cells from PBMCs, taken from culture after CMV antigen stimulation. The source of these receptors is a human donor in good health (CMV status not recorded). Some clones in this sample may be carry-over from other donors' samples.

The sample holds a few counts of this clonotype. The chain links TRBV7-2 to TRBJ2-1; the D gene is possibly TRBD1 (6 bases). The germline CDR1 and CDR2 sequences are SGHTA and FQGNSA. The CDR3 length is 13 residues. Trimming stripped 6 bases from V and 7 bases from J, with 13 bases between. The CDR3 here is CASRDAGVNEQFF. The CDR3 nucleotides read TGTGCCAGCAGGGACGCAGGGGTAAATGAGCAGTTCTTC.

The rearrangement uses TRBV7-8 and TRBJ2-3; D ambiguous. The germline V and J ends were trimmed by 4 bases and 0 bases, with 17 bases remaining between them. CDR3 length equals 17 residues. CDR1 and CDR2 (germline): SGHVS, FQNEAQ. In DNA form, the CDR3 reads TGTGCCAGCAGCTCCTACGATCCATATTCTAGCACAGATACGCAGTATTTT. It codes for CASSSYDPYSSTDTQYF.

The J gene is TRBJ2-3, the V gene TRBV6-5; TRBD2 matches 13 bases. V was pared by 2 bases and J by 0 bases, with 5 bases of the junction left unmatched. Germline V CDR1 and CDR2: MNHEY, SVGAGI. This CDR3 spans 18 amino acids. For the CDR3, the DNA is TGTGCCAGCAGTTACGGGACTAGCGGGATCGGTAGCACAGATACGCAGTATTTT. It encodes CASSYGTSGIGSTDTQYF.

In this sample, this clonotype turned up a few times. This chain links TRBV27 with TRBJ1-5; the D gene is possibly TRBD1 (5 bases). CDR1 is MNHEY and CDR2 is SMNVEV in the germline V gene (reference sequence). Deletions cut 3 bases from V and 0 bases from J, with 21 bases between. The CDR3 loop spans 19 amino acids. The CDR3 DNA is TGTGCCAGCAGTTTCCACGGTGGGGACGGGGACTATAGCAATCAGCCCCAGCATTTT. Its translation: CASSFHGGDGDYSNQPQHF.